The sequence of this TCR beta chain was determined in a study of T cell responses to AZD1222 COVID-19 vaccine. Sequencing used immunoSEQ multiplex PCR; TCRdb keeps in-frame clones, though not all of them. The sample lists fewer than 150,000 clones, about 82% occurring once. Germline CDR1 MNHEY, CDR2 SMNVEV (reference sequence). The CDR3 length is 15 residues. Trimming removed 6 bases from V and 5 bases from J; junction bases left unmatched: 8. This receptor was identified in an adult who received the AZD1222 COVID-19 vaccine. Sequences were derived from peripheral blood, sampled 28 days after the second AZD1222 dose. The chain joins TRBV27 to TRBJ1-1, with 11 bases matching TRBD1. The CDR3 loop is CASRIPGQGVTEAFF. CDR3 bases: TGTGCCAGCAGGATACCGGGACAGGGGGTAACTGAAGCTTTCTTT.